These 13 T cell receptor beta chains were all obtained from the same sample, sequenced in a study of T cell repertoires in aging, cancer and after chemotherapy (dated 2019 in TCRdb). The data were produced on an Illumina MiSeq. Rearranged TRB sequences spanning V, D and J segments were amplified by multiplex touch-down PCR using a mixed TRB-A/B primer pool. The public reads were quality trimmed at Q25 with fastp and then assembled into clones with MiXCR by TCRdb, keeping productive beta chains. Rows with one shared CDR3 protein collapse into an entry with the most common genes and DNA. Present in this sample are fewer than 800 distinct CDR3 sequences, over 15% of which were seen just once. Jointly, the top ten make up around 16% of the sample. TCR beta rearrangements were amplified from genomic DNA isolated from peripheral blood, not from sorted cells or RNA. Material: blood. Every receptor here comes from a human donor with a blood cancer.

In DNA form, the CDR3 reads TGTGCCAGCAGCTTAGCAGGGGGCGATGAAAAACTGTTTTTT. Encoded protein: CASSLAGGDEKLFF. The chain links TRBV11-2 to TRBJ1-4; 8 bases map to TRBD1. V dropped 1 base and J dropped 6; count of bases not matched to a gene: 1. CDR1 is SGHAT, CDR2 FQNNGV, per germline. This CDR3 region has 14 residues.

This clonotype was counted between two and nine times. This chain links TRBV2 with TRBJ2-5; TRBD2 matches 7 bases. Germline V gene lookup returns CDR1 SNHLY and CDR2 FYNNEI. The CDR3 contains 15 residues. Losses at the gene ends were 1 base for V and 4 bases for J; bases not matched to a gene: 6. CDR3 protein: CASSEVWDYSETQYF. The CDR3 DNA follows: TGTGCCAGCAGTGAAGTGTGGGACTACTCAGAGACCCAGTACTTC.

This clonotype is large. This chain connects TRBV19 to TRBJ1-5, with 7 bases identical to TRBD1. Germline V gene sequence: CDR1 LNHDA, CDR2 SQIVND (reference sequence). The V and J ends lost 4 bases and 16 bases, in that order; junction bases with no gene match: 22. The CDR3 runs to 16 residues. The CDR3 protein is CASSTITGAPTSGTHF. The CDR3 DNA is TGTGCCAGTAGTACAATAACAGGGGCCCCAACAAGCGGGACCCATTTT.

This clonotype is labeled as large. The chain has TRBV6-1 and TRBJ1-4; weak D call: TRBD1 (5 bases). The CDR3 covers 15 residues. Looked up from germline, CDR1 is MNHNS and CDR2 is SASEGT. Trimming stripped 4 bases from V and 4 bases from J, with 13 bases between. This chain's CDR3 is CASSGFGGSNEKLFF. DNA for the CDR3: TGTGCCAGCAGTGGATTCGGGGGAAGTAATGAAAAACTGTTTTTT.

The V and J genes are TRBV2 and TRBJ1-1, with D perhaps TRBD1 (5 bases). CDR1 and CDR2 from the germline V gene are SNHLY and FYNNEI. With 6 bases removed from V and 2 bases from J, the gap between germline ends came to 10 bases. This CDR3 comprises 13 residues. CDR3 sequence: CASSRDGNTEAFF. The CDR3 nucleotides are TGTGCCAGCAGCCGGGACGGCAACACTGAAGCTTTCTTT.

By sample share, this clonotype is medium-sized (0.01 to 0.1%). This chain joins TRBV12-3 or TRBV12-4 and TRBJ1-5; D not resolved. There are 13 residues in the CDR3. V lost 3 bases and J 4 bases, leaving 7 bases between the germline ends. This CDR3 reads CASSFRSNQPQHF. The CDR3, as DNA: TGTGCCAGCAGTTTTCGCTCTAATCAGCCCCAGCATTTT.

The V and J genes are TRBV11-3 and TRBJ2-2, with 7 bases aligning to TRBD1. V was clipped by 0 bases and J by 6 bases; unmatched bases: 4. The CDR3 has 15 residues. CDR1 SGHNT and CDR2 YENEEA come from the germline V gene. The CDR3 sequence is CASSLDRGRAGELFF. CDR3 bases: TGTGCCAGCAGCTTAGACAGGGGGAGAGCCGGGGAGCTGTTTTTT.

The chain has TRBV6-5 and TRBJ2-2; D is tentatively TRBD1 or TRBD2 (6 bases each). V lost 4 bases, J lost 6 bases, and 12 bases lay in between. CDR1 MNHEY and CDR2 SVGAGI come from the germline V gene. CDR3 length equals 14 residues. The CDR3 protein is CASSLSGGAGELFF. CDR3 coding DNA: TGTGCCAGCAGTTTGTCCGGGGGCGCCGGGGAGCTGTTTTTT.

This clonotype was seen a few times. This sequence joins TRBV19 and TRBJ2-2; 13 positions agree with TRBD2. J lost 4 bases, V lost 4 bases, and 0 bases had no gene match. This CDR3 comprises 15 residues. Germline V gene data show CDR1 as LNHDA and CDR2 as SQIVND (reference sequence). The CDR3 is CASSRTSGGTGELFF. The CDR3 nucleotides are TGTGCCAGTAGTAGGACTAGCGGGGGCACCGGGGAGCTGTTTTTT.

Within the sample, this clonotype is large. The V call is TRBV10-3, the J call TRBJ1-5; D remains ambiguous. CDR1 is ENHRY and CDR2 is SYGVKD in the germline V gene. V lost 0 bases and J 6 bases, leaving 3 bases between the germline ends. The CDR3 runs 12 residues. The CDR3 loop is CAISESVQPQHF. The CDR3 region has the DNA TGTGCCATCAGTGAGTCGGTTCAGCCCCAGCATTTT.

This clonotype qualifies as medium-sized. The V call is TRBV5-3, the J call TRBJ2-5, with 12 positions matching TRBD2. TRBV5-3 is sorted into the ORF group, with uncertain function. With V trimmed by 6 bases and J by 4 bases, 4 bases remained unmatched. The CDR3 spans 14 residues. CDR3 region: CARILGLAGETQYF. The DNA of the CDR3 is TGTGCCAGAATTTTGGGACTAGCGGGAGAGACCCAGTACTTC.

By sample fraction, this clonotype is large. The gene calls are TRBV27 and TRBJ2-3; D unclear. Germline-derived CDR1 and CDR2 are MNHEY and SMNVEV (reference sequence). V gave up 3 bases and J gave up 2 bases, with 9 bases separating them. The CDR3 runs 14 residues. The CDR3 DNA reads as TGTGCCAGCAGTTTTTCCAGATACACAGATACGCAGTATTTT. Its protein is CASSFSRYTDTQYF.

The chain employs TRBV4-1 and TRBJ1-3; D unresolved. With 4 bases removed from V and 0 bases from J, the gap between germline ends came to 19 bases. CDR3 length: 18 amino acids. CDR1 and CDR2 from the germline V gene are MGHRA and YSYEKL. The CDR3 coding sequence is TGCGCCAGCAGCCGCGGGATTTTACGGCGCAGCTCTGGAAACACCATATATTTT. This translates into CASSRGILRRSSGNTIYF.